This T cell receptor (beta chain) was observed in a study of beta chain bispecific antibodies for T cell cancers. T cells were expanded from blood mononuclear cells for about 3 days with anti-CD3 OKT3 or CD3/CD28 beads. Germline CDR1 is MGHRA and CDR2 is YSYEKL. V dropped 1 base and J dropped 7; count of bases not matched to a gene: 13. The CDR3 spans 18 residues. Study-wide results and limits: Most targeted TRBV signal came from the leukemia cell line cells, not normal T cells.

The sample holds many counts of this clonotype. Its antigen is unidentified. TCRdb re-derived calls from the 5' RACE reads in MiXCR, one entry per CDR3 protein. Of some 17,000 distinct CDR3 sequences detected, less than 2.5% appear once; the ten largest clones hold about 7%. The origin of this receptor is a human donor in good health. Some clones in this sample may be carry-over from other donors' samples. The chain employs TRBV4-1 and TRBJ2-1; 10 nucleotides line up with TRBD1. Input material: healthy donor T cells cultured with leukemia cells. CDR3 DNA sequence: TGCGCCAGCAGCCAAGCGGGGCTTATGGGACAGGGGAGTAATGAGCAGTTCTTC. Amino acids: CASSQAGLMGQGSNEQFF.